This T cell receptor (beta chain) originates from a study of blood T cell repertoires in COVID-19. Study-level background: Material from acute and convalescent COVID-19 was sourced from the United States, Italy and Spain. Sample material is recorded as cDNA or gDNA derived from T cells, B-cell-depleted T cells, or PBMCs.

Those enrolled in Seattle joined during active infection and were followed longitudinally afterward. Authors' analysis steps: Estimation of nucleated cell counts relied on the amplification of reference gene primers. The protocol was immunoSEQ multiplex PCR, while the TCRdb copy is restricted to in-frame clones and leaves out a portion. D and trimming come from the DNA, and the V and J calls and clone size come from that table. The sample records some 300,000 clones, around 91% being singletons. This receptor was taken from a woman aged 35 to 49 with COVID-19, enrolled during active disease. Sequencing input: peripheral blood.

The CDR3 is CASSRRDGDTEAFF. DNA of the CDR3: TGTGCCAGCTCCCGACGCGACGGGGACACTGAAGCTTTCTTT. The chain combines TRBV18 with TRBJ1-1, with D hard to call. Germline V gene lookup returns CDR1 KGHSH and CDR2 LQKENI. Trimming left V 6 bases short and J 3 bases short, with 14 bases between. The CDR3 is 14 amino acids.